A selection of T cell receptor beta chains follows, all from one sample in a study of T cell repertoires in cytomegalovirus infection. Each CDR3 protein gets one entry after TCRdb re-called the reads with MiXCR. The repertoire holds roughly 230,000 distinct CDR3 sequences, with over 15% as singletons. The sequenced material came from CD8+ T cells from PBMCs. The receptors originated from a human donor in good health (CMV status not recorded). Some clones in this sample may be carry-over from other donors' samples. Each CDR3 is given with its conserved first and last residue. The D gene is left open where the match is weak. Clone size appears in some rows only: once, few, many, or a class for an expanded clone.

CDR3 DNA: TGTGCCAGTAGTAGCTCGGAGGCTAGGAGTCAGCCCCAGCATTTT; CDR3 protein: CASSSSEARSQPQHF; V gene: TRBV19; J gene: TRBJ1-5; D gene: NA; clone size: NA
CDR3 DNA: TGTGCCAGCAGACCATGGCGGCAGGCGTACAATGAGCAGTTCTTC; CDR3 protein: CASRPWRQAYNEQFF; V gene: TRBV6-5; J gene: TRBJ2-1; D gene: NA; clone size: NA
CDR3 DNA: TGTGCCCACCCGAGGGACGCCAATGAGCAGTTCTTC; CDR3 protein: CAHPRDANEQFF; V gene: TRBV11-3; J gene: TRBJ2-1; D gene: NA; clone size: few
CDR3 DNA: TGTGCCAGCAGCCCTTTATCCGGGGGAGATAGAGATACGCAGTATTTT; CDR3 protein: CASSPLSGGDRDTQYF; V gene: TRBV7-9; J gene: TRBJ2-3; D gene: NA; clone size: many
CDR3 DNA: TGTGCCAGCAGCTTAGCGCCCAGACAGGGGGCCTCTGGAAACACCATATATTTT; CDR3 protein: CASSLAPRQGASGNTIYF; V gene: TRBV7-2; J gene: TRBJ1-3; D gene: TRBD1; clone size: many
CDR3 DNA: TGTGCCAGCAGCTTATATAGCGGGCGAACCTACAATGAGCAGTTCTTC; CDR3 protein: CASSLYSGRTYNEQFF; V gene: TRBV7-6; J gene: TRBJ2-1; D gene: TRBD2; clone size: many
CDR3 DNA: TGTGCCAGCAGTGAAGTTTTAGGGCAGAACACTGAAGCTTTCTTT; CDR3 protein: CASSEVLGQNTEAFF; V gene: TRBV6-1; J gene: TRBJ1-1; D gene: NA; clone size: NA
CDR3 DNA: TGCGCCAGCAGCCAAGGACTAGCTTCAACCTACGAGCAGTACTTC; CDR3 protein: CASSQGLASTYEQYF; V gene: TRBV4-3; J gene: TRBJ2-7; D gene: TRBD2; clone size: NA
CDR3 DNA: TGCAGTGCTAGATCTCCGGGCGCAGGCTACACCTTC; CDR3 protein: CSARSPGAGYTF; V gene: TRBV20-1; J gene: TRBJ1-2; D gene: NA; clone size: many
CDR3 DNA: TGTGCCACCAGCAGAGATGCTTATAACTATGGCTACACCTTC; CDR3 protein: CATSRDAYNYGYTF; V gene: TRBV15; J gene: TRBJ1-2; D gene: NA; clone size: few
CDR3 DNA: TGTGCCAGCAGTCATCCAGGGGGCGGTAATTCACCCCTCCACTTT; CDR3 protein: CASSHPGGGNSPLHF; V gene: TRBV12-3/TRBV12-4; J gene: TRBJ1-6; D gene: TRBD1; clone size: many
CDR3 DNA: TGCAGCGTTGAAGGGGGCCTGACCATCACAGATACGCAGTATTTT; CDR3 protein: CSVEGGLTITDTQYF; V gene: TRBV29-1; J gene: TRBJ2-3; D gene: NA; clone size: NA
CDR3 DNA: TGCAGTGCTATAGCGGGCACAGATACGCAGTATTTT; CDR3 protein: CSAIAGTDTQYF; V gene: TRBV20-1; J gene: TRBJ2-3; D gene: NA; clone size: many
CDR3 DNA: TGCAGCCCTGTGACAGACTACAATGAGCAGTTCTTC; CDR3 protein: CSPVTDYNEQFF; V gene: TRBV29-1; J gene: TRBJ2-1; D gene: NA; clone size: NA
CDR3 DNA: TGTGCCAGCAGCCCCGGGATAGGGTGGAATTCTGGGGCCAACGTCCTGACTTTC; CDR3 protein: CASSPGIGWNSGANVLTF; V gene: TRBV7-3; J gene: TRBJ2-6; D gene: NA; clone size: NA
CDR3 DNA: TGCAGTGCTAGAGAGGACAGTACCTTGAACACTGAAGCTTTCTTT; CDR3 protein: CSAREDSTLNTEAFF; V gene: TRBV20-1; J gene: TRBJ1-1; D gene: NA; clone size: NA
CDR3 DNA: TGTGCCAGCTCACGGAGCAACCGACAGGGGGCTAACACTGAAGCTTTCTTT; CDR3 protein: CASSRSNRQGANTEAFF; V gene: TRBV18; J gene: TRBJ1-1; D gene: TRBD1; clone size: NA
CDR3 DNA: TGTGCCAGCAGGGGGACAGGGACACCCTACGAGCAGTACTTC; CDR3 protein: CASRGTGTPYEQYF; V gene: TRBV28; J gene: TRBJ2-7; D gene: TRBD1; clone size: few
CDR3 DNA: TGTGCCAGCAGCTTAGGGTCGGGACAGGCCTACGAGCAGTACTTC; CDR3 protein: CASSLGSGQAYEQYF; V gene: TRBV7-2; J gene: TRBJ2-7; D gene: TRBD1; clone size: many
CDR3 DNA: TGTGCCAGCAGTGACTCTAGCGGCTCCTACAATGAGCAGTTCTTC; CDR3 protein: CASSDSSGSYNEQFF; V gene: TRBV6-4; J gene: TRBJ2-1; D gene: NA; clone size: few
CDR3 DNA: TGTGCCAGCAGCTTAGTTCAGGGGGCTTTAGATACGCAGTATTTT; CDR3 protein: CASSLVQGALDTQYF; V gene: TRBV11-2; J gene: TRBJ2-3; D gene: TRBD1; clone size: few
CDR3 DNA: TGCGCCAGCAGCCAAGAAAGAGCGGTTAGCACAGATACGCAGTATTTT; CDR3 protein: CASSQERAVSTDTQYF; V gene: TRBV4-1; J gene: TRBJ2-3; D gene: NA; clone size: few
CDR3 DNA: TGCGCCAGCAGCCAAAGGTCGGGGAGCGGGGGCCCCACAGATACGCAGTATTTT; CDR3 protein: CASSQRSGSGGPTDTQYF; V gene: TRBV4-1; J gene: TRBJ2-3; D gene: TRBD2; clone size: NA
CDR3 DNA: TGTGCCAGCAGTTCCGCAGGAGCTGGGGATACGCAGTATTTT; CDR3 protein: CASSSAGAGDTQYF; V gene: TRBV28; J gene: TRBJ2-3; D gene: NA; clone size: many
CDR3 DNA: TGTGCCACCAGCAGAGGTGGAGGGAAGAACACCGGGGAGCTGTTTTTT; CDR3 protein: CATSRGGGKNTGELFF; V gene: TRBV15; J gene: TRBJ2-2; D gene: NA; clone size: NA
CDR3 DNA: TGTGCCAGCAGTTACTCAGGACCGATACCGAACACTGAAGCTTTCTTT; CDR3 protein: CASSYSGPIPNTEAFF; V gene: TRBV6-5; J gene: TRBJ1-1; D gene: NA; clone size: few
CDR3 DNA: TGTGCCAGCAGCTTAGGGGACAGCTATGGCTACACCTTC; CDR3 protein: CASSLGDSYGYTF; V gene: TRBV7-2; J gene: TRBJ1-2; D gene: TRBD1; clone size: many
CDR3 DNA: TGTGCCAGCAAGATTATGGATACGCAGTATTTT; CDR3 protein: CASKIMDTQYF; V gene: TRBV2; J gene: TRBJ2-3; D gene: NA; clone size: few
CDR3 DNA: TGCAGTGCTAGAGTTGCGTCGGGGGGTCCGGGGGAGCTGTTTTTT; CDR3 protein: CSARVASGGPGELFF; V gene: TRBV20-1; J gene: TRBJ2-2; D gene: TRBD2; clone size: NA
CDR3 DNA: TGTGCCAGCAGCCCCCGGGACAGGGTCCTCCACGAGCAGTACTTC; CDR3 protein: CASSPRDRVLHEQYF; V gene: TRBV7-9; J gene: TRBJ2-7; D gene: TRBD1; clone size: few
CDR3 DNA: TGTGCCACCAGCAGAAGACAAAACACGAACACCGGGGAGCTGTTTTTT; CDR3 protein: CATSRRQNTNTGELFF; V gene: TRBV15; J gene: TRBJ2-2; D gene: NA; clone size: NA
CDR3 DNA: TGCGCCAGCAGCCCTCAGGGTTTGGGGGGGGAGCTGTTTTTT; CDR3 protein: CASSPQGLGGELFF; V gene: TRBV4-1; J gene: TRBJ2-2; D gene: NA; clone size: NA
CDR3 DNA: TGCAGTGCTAGAGGCAACTCGAGGATACTGACAAACAATCAGCCCCAGCATTTT; CDR3 protein: CSARGNSRILTNNQPQHF; V gene: TRBV20-1; J gene: TRBJ1-5; D gene: NA; clone size: NA
CDR3 DNA: TGTGCCAGCAGCCAAGAGGAAGGGGCACAAGAGACCCAGTACTTC; CDR3 protein: CASSQEEGAQETQYF; V gene: TRBV4-2; J gene: TRBJ2-5; D gene: NA; clone size: many
CDR3 DNA: TGTGCCACCCTCCCAATCGACAGGAAAGACTACGAGCAGTACTTC; CDR3 protein: CATLPIDRKDYEQYF; V gene: TRBV10-3; J gene: TRBJ2-7; D gene: NA; clone size: many
CDR3 DNA: TGTGCCAGCAGCCAATCAGCAGGGGCTCTCGAAAAACTGTTTTTT; CDR3 protein: CASSQSAGALEKLFF; V gene: TRBV3-1; J gene: TRBJ1-4; D gene: NA; clone size: once
CDR3 DNA: TGTGCCAGCAGCTTGGTGACCGGGGAGCTGTTTTTT; CDR3 protein: CASSLVTGELFF; V gene: TRBV7-2; J gene: TRBJ2-2; D gene: NA; clone size: many
CDR3 DNA: TGTGCCAGCAGTTACTTACACAGGGATGGCTACAATGAGCAGTTCTTC; CDR3 protein: CASSYLHRDGYNEQFF; V gene: TRBV6-6; J gene: TRBJ2-1; D gene: NA; clone size: few
CDR3 DNA: TGTGCCAGCAGCATAGCGGGACAGGGGAATGATCAGCCCCAGCATTTT; CDR3 protein: CASSIAGQGNDQPQHF; V gene: TRBV7-2; J gene: TRBJ1-5; D gene: TRBD1; clone size: many
CDR3 DNA: TGCGCCAGCAGCCAGCAGGGAGGGGGGACACAAGAGACCCAGTACTTC; CDR3 protein: CASSQQGGGTQETQYF; V gene: TRBV4-1; J gene: TRBJ2-5; D gene: NA; clone size: few
CDR3 DNA: TGCAGTGCTAGGGCCGGGGGGCGGGGGAAGGATGAGGAGACCCAGTACTTC; CDR3 protein: CSARAGGRGKDEETQYF; V gene: TRBV20-1; J gene: TRBJ2-5; D gene: NA; clone size: NA
CDR3 DNA: TGTGCCAGCAGCGTGGGACAGGGAGGCCCCGAGCAGTACTTC; CDR3 protein: CASSVGQGGPEQYF; V gene: TRBV27; J gene: TRBJ2-7; D gene: TRBD1; clone size: NA
CDR3 DNA: TGCAGTGCTAGAGACCATCAGGGGGGTGACACTGAAGCTTTCTTT; CDR3 protein: CSARDHQGGDTEAFF; V gene: TRBV20-1; J gene: TRBJ1-1; D gene: TRBD1; clone size: few
CDR3 DNA: TGTGCCAGCAGCTTAGCTCGGACAGGGCGGAACACTGAAGCTTTCTTT; CDR3 protein: CASSLARTGRNTEAFF; V gene: TRBV7-2; J gene: TRBJ1-1; D gene: TRBD1; clone size: many
CDR3 DNA: TGTGCCAGCACCCCGGGACAGGGCGGTTTCGGTCGTTACTATGGCTACACCTTC; CDR3 protein: CASTPGQGGFGRYYGYTF; V gene: TRBV28; J gene: TRBJ1-2; D gene: TRBD1; clone size: few
CDR3 DNA: TGCGCCAGCAGCTTTGAAGACCCCCTCGTCGCCAAAAACATTCAGTACTTC; CDR3 protein: CASSFEDPLVAKNIQYF; V gene: TRBV5-1; J gene: TRBJ2-4; D gene: NA; clone size: few
CDR3 DNA: TGTGCCAGCAGCTCGATAGCGGGGGCCTACAATGAGCAGTTCTTC; CDR3 protein: CASSSIAGAYNEQFF; V gene: TRBV11-2; J gene: TRBJ2-1; D gene: TRBD2; clone size: NA
CDR3 DNA: TGTGCCAGCAGCTTTTGGCAGGGGAGCTCCTACGAGCAGTACTTC; CDR3 protein: CASSFWQGSSYEQYF; V gene: TRBV7-8; J gene: TRBJ2-7; D gene: NA; clone size: NA
CDR3 DNA: TGTGCCAGCCAGAGCGGGGAGAACTACAATGAGCAGTTCTTC; CDR3 protein: CASQSGENYNEQFF; V gene: TRBV5-6; J gene: TRBJ2-1; D gene: TRBD2; clone size: NA
CDR3 DNA: TGCAGCGTTGGCAGGGAACTCTATGGCTACACCTTC; CDR3 protein: CSVGRELYGYTF; V gene: TRBV29-1; J gene: TRBJ1-2; D gene: NA; clone size: few
CDR3 DNA: TGTGCCAGCAGTTTTACATCCACCGCACTAGCGGAACAAGAGACCCAGTACTTC; CDR3 protein: CASSFTSTALAEQETQYF; V gene: TRBV6-2/TRBV6-3; J gene: TRBJ2-5; D gene: TRBD2; clone size: NA
CDR3 DNA: TGTGCCAGCAGCCAAGATATCGTGCCAGAAATTAGCAATCAGCCCCAGCATTTT; CDR3 protein: CASSQDIVPEISNQPQHF; V gene: TRBV4-2; J gene: TRBJ1-5; D gene: NA; clone size: few
CDR3 DNA: TGTGCCAGCAGTTTGAGGCTCCCAAGCTCCTACAATGAGCAGTTCTTC; CDR3 protein: CASSLRLPSSYNEQFF; V gene: TRBV12-3/TRBV12-4; J gene: TRBJ2-1; D gene: NA; clone size: few
CDR3 DNA: TGTGCCAGCACAAGGACTAGCGGCTCAGAGACCCAGTACTTC; CDR3 protein: CASTRTSGSETQYF; V gene: TRBV2; J gene: TRBJ2-5; D gene: TRBD2; clone size: NA